The rows below give T cell receptor beta chains drawn from one sample of a study of blood T cell repertoires in COVID-19. The repertoire was sequenced with immunoSEQ multiplex PCR; TCRdb's copy has only in-frame clones and lacks some. The data show around 170,000 clones, about 90% seen once. What was sequenced was peripheral blood. The receptors were sampled from a man in his 60s with acute or convalescent COVID-19. Both conserved end residues are part of each CDR3. Fields, in order: clone size, CDR3 length, V gene, J gene, D gene, CDR3 protein, CDR3 DNA. A D gene is named only where the DNA matches it firmly. The size of a clone is reported for some rows only, either as once, few or many, or as a class for expanded clones.

.	15	TRBV4-1	TRBJ1-2	TRBD1	CASSQNRGNNYGYTF	TGCGCCAGCAGCCAAAACAGGGGAAATAACTATGGCTACACCTTC
.	16	TRBV3-1/TRBV3-2	TRBJ2-3	TRBD2	CASSSPSGASTDTQYF	TGTGCCAGCAGCTCCCCTAGCGGGGCTAGCACAGATACGCAGTATTTT
.	17	TRBV11-3	TRBJ2-3	TRBD1	CASSPGVDRALTDTQYF	TGTGCCAGCAGTCCGGGGGTGGACAGGGCGCTCACAGATACGCAGTATTTT
.	16	TRBV6-6	TRBJ2-7	TRBD1	CASSPPRGQAIYEQYF	TGTGCCAGCAGTCCACCGAGGGGACAGGCGATATACGAGCAGTACTTC
.	16	TRBV10-3	TRBJ2-3	.	CAISESELGPSGTQYF	TGTGCCATCAGTGAGTCCGAACTAGGACCCAGTGGTACGCAGTATTTT
.	13	TRBV2	TRBJ2-7	.	CASSEGQPYEQYF	TGTGCCAGCAGTGAAGGACAGCCGTACGAGCAGTACTTC
.	16	TRBV5-1	TRBJ2-5	TRBD1	CASSLGTGVGGETQYF	TGCGCCAGCAGCTTGGGGACAGGGGTTGGTGGAGAGACCCAGTACTTC
.	12	TRBV6-5	TRBJ1-5	.	CASNLQHQPQHF	TGTGCCAGCAATCTACAGCATCAGCCCCAGCATTTT
.	14	TRBV19	TRBJ2-5	TRBD1	CASSIPGGAETQYF	TGTGCCAGTAGTATTCCAGGGGGCGCGGAGACCCAGTACTTC
.	13	TRBV7-8	TRBJ2-7	.	CASSTGQSYEQYF	TGTGCCAGCTCCACTGGACAATCCTACGAGCAGTACTTC
.	14	TRBV5-1	TRBJ1-2	.	CASSLEGVVNGYTF	TGCGCCAGCAGCTTGGAAGGGGTTGTGAATGGCTACACCTTC
.	12	TRBV3-1/TRBV3-2	TRBJ1-1	.	CASSQGATEAFF	TGTGCCAGCAGCCAAGGCGCCACTGAAGCTTTCTTT
.	15	TRBV5-1	TRBJ1-1	.	CASSDQTGRGTEAFF	TGCGCCAGCAGCGACCAAACGGGCAGGGGCACTGAAGCTTTCTTT
once	16	TRBV13	TRBJ2-3	TRBD2	CASSKGFRLAGDTQYF	TGTGCCAGCTCTAAAGGGTTCAGGCTAGCGGGAGATACGCAGTATTTT
few	12	TRBV2	TRBJ1-5	.	CASAQGNQPQHF	TGTGCCAGCGCTCAGGGGAATCAGCCCCAGCATTTT
.	17	TRBV5-4	TRBJ2-5	TRBD2	CASSSNDLAGAEETQYF	TGTGCCAGCAGCTCGAACGATTTAGCGGGAGCCGAAGAGACCCAGTACTTC
.	16	TRBV15	TRBJ2-1	.	CATSRDLGHAGNEQFF	TGTGCCACCAGCAGAGATCTAGGACACGCAGGGAATGAGCAGTTCTTC
.	15	TRBV11-2	TRBJ1-1	TRBD1	CASSLDTGGGTEAFF	TGTGCCAGCAGCTTAGACACAGGGGGCGGCACTGAAGCTTTCTTT
.	13	TRBV9	TRBJ1-1	.	CASSSRANTEAFF	TGTGCCAGCAGCAGCAGGGCAAACACTGAAGCTTTCTTT
.	15	TRBV9	TRBJ1-6	.	CASSARGGFGSPLHF	TGTGCCAGCAGCGCACGAGGGGGTTTCGGTTCACCCCTCCACTTT
.	16	TRBV11-3	TRBJ1-1	TRBD1	CASSLGRGPPCTEAFF	TGTGCCAGCAGCTTGGGCAGGGGGCCCCCGTGCACTGAAGCTTTCTTT
.	16	TRBV7-9	TRBJ1-1	TRBD1	CASSLAGTGDHTEAFF	TGTGCCAGCAGCTTAGCGGGGACAGGGGATCACACTGAAGCTTTCTTT
.	14	TRBV5-1	TRBJ1-4	.	CASSPGGDNEKLFF	TGCGCCAGCAGCCCTGGAGGGGATAATGAAAAACTGTTTTTT
few	15	TRBV15	TRBJ2-5	TRBD2	CATSRVSGYQETQYF	TGTGCCACCAGCAGAGTTAGCGGGTACCAAGAGACCCAGTACTTC
.	14	TRBV5-1	TRBJ1-1	.	CASKQLNSGAEAFF	TGCGCCAGCAAGCAATTAAACAGTGGCGCTGAAGCTTTCTTT
.	16	TRBV12-5	TRBJ2-3	TRBD2	CASGKGNSGNTDTQYF	TGTGCTAGTGGTAAGGGAAATAGCGGGAACACAGATACGCAGTATTTT
.	15	TRBV3-1/TRBV3-2	TRBJ1-1	.	CASSQEQKINTEAFF	TGTGCCAGCAGCCAAGAACAGAAAATTAACACTGAAGCTTTCTTT
once	13	TRBV2	TRBJ1-2	.	CASSPVGGYGYTF	TGTGCCAGCAGCCCAGTGGGGGGTTATGGCTACACCTTC
once	15	TRBV5-4	TRBJ2-3	TRBD1	CASSSTDRAGDTQYF	TGTGCCAGCAGCTCCACGGACAGGGCTGGGGATACGCAGTATTTT
once	18	TRBV19	TRBJ2-6	TRBD1	CASSAGTGVYSGANVLTF	TGTGCCAGTAGTGCCGGGACAGGGGTCTACTCTGGGGCCAACGTCCTGACTTTC
.	17	TRBV7-8	TRBJ1-2	TRBD1	CASSARDRGLGYYGYTF	TGTGCCAGCAGCGCTAGGGACAGGGGGCTCGGGTACTATGGCTACACCTTC
.	15	TRBV19	TRBJ2-5	TRBD2	CASSRVSGARETQYF	TGTGCCAGTAGTAGGGTTAGCGGGGCCCGGGAGACCCAGTACTTC
.	14	TRBV24-1	TRBJ1-2	.	CATSDPGETYGYTF	TGTGCCACCAGTGATCCCGGGGAGACCTATGGCTACACCTTC
.	15	TRBV7-9	TRBJ1-1	.	CASSLPRRGITEAFF	TGTGCCAGCAGCTTACCCCGGCGGGGAATCACTGAAGCTTTCTTT
.	18	TRBV6-1	TRBJ1-2	TRBD1	CASSEFGSGLQGAGGYTF	TGTGCCAGCAGTGAATTCGGATCTGGTTTACAGGGGGCGGGTGGCTACACCTTC
.	17	TRBV15	TRBJ2-3	TRBD1	CATSRGQGAPSTDTQYF	TGTGCCACCAGCAGGGGACAGGGGGCCCCTAGCACAGATACGCAGTATTTT
.	15	TRBV5-1	TRBJ1-3	.	CASSTGQTVGNTIYF	TGCGCCAGCAGCACAGGACAGACGGTTGGAAACACCATATATTTT
.	17	TRBV29-1	TRBJ2-1	.	CSVELRPTGILYNEQFF	TGCAGCGTTGAACTGCGGCCAACGGGAATTTTATACAATGAGCAGTTCTTC